One and the same sample provided the 32 T cell receptor beta chains below, sequenced in a study of blood T cell repertoires in COVID-19. Using immunoSEQ multiplex PCR, the repertoire was profiled, and TCRdb retains in-frame clones only, with some absent. The sample has over 200,000 clones; roughly 91% are singletons. Input material: peripheral blood. These receptor sequences come from a woman aged 40-49 years who had recovered from COVID-19.

The V and J genes are TRBV27 and TRBJ1-4; tentative D call: TRBD1 (6 bases). The CDR3 loop spans 13 amino acids. Trimming left V 3 bases short and J 6 bases short, with 8 bases between. CDR1 MNHEY and CDR2 SMNVEV come from the germline V gene (reference sequence). The CDR3, as DNA: TGTGCCAGCAGTTTTGAGGGGGATGAAAAACTGTTTTTT. This encodes CASSFEGDEKLFF.

J is TRBJ2-1 and V is TRBV24-1, with TRBD2 matching over 7 bases. J lost 14 bases, V lost 4 bases, and 10 bases had no gene match. Germline lookup yields CDR1 KGHDR and CDR2 SFDVKD. The CDR3 consists of 13 residues. The CDR3 spells CATSDPGSAGEFF. DNA for the CDR3: TGTGCCACCAGTGACCCCGGGTCCGCGGGGGAGTTCTTC.

The chain carries TRBV6-5 and TRBJ2-2, with D hard to call. Trimming left V 6 bases short and J 6 bases short, with 8 bases between. The CDR3 has 12 residues. CDR1 MNHEY and CDR2 SVGAGI come from the germline V gene. DNA of the CDR3: TGTGCCAGCAGCGACACCCCCGGGGAGCTGTTTTTT. Its protein product is CASSDTPGELFF.

The V and J genes are TRBV3-1 (or the pseudogene TRBV3-2) and TRBJ1-1, with 10 bases that match TRBD1. CDR1 is LGHDT, CDR2 YNNKEL, per germline (reference sequence). V was clipped by 4 bases and J by 3 bases; unmatched bases: 5. CDR3 length: 15 amino acids. The CDR3 nucleotides read TGTGCCAGCAGCCGCCGGACAGGGGGGGACACTGAAGCTTTCTTT. Translated: CASSRRTGGDTEAFF.

DNA of the CDR3: TGTGCCAGCAGCGCCCCGGGGGCTAGCGGGAGGGCCCCCTACAATGAGCAGTTCTTC. Its protein is CASSAPGASGRAPYNEQFF. The chain employs TRBV5-4 and TRBJ2-1; 12 bases fit TRBD2. The CDR3 extends over 19 amino acids. V lost 4 bases, J lost 2 bases, and 13 bases stayed unmatched. From germline, CDR1 is SGHNT and CDR2 YYREEE (reference sequence).

This chain connects TRBV7-8 to TRBJ2-2; D might be TRBD2 (6 bases). Between the trimmed V and J ends, which lost 5 bases and 4 bases, there was a span of 14 bases. Looked up from germline, CDR1 is SGHVS and CDR2 is FQNEAQ. This CDR3 is built from 15 residues. The CDR3 DNA is TGTGCCAGCAGCCTCCGGGGGATCGTCACCGGGGAGCTGTTTTTT. Its protein product is CASSLRGIVTGELFF.

The chain joins TRBV5-4 to TRBJ2-2; no definite D call. Germline V gene data show CDR1 as SGHNT and CDR2 as YYREEE (reference sequence). This CDR3 region has 15 residues. Trimming left V 3 bases short and J 6 bases short, with 15 bases between. CDR3 sequence (DNA): TGTGCCAGCAGCTCAGCTAGTGGCCCGGCCGGGGAGCTGTTTTTT. Its translation is CASSSASGPAGELFF.

The sample holds one count of this clone. V is TRBV5-5 and J is TRBJ2-7; 9 bases line up with TRBD2. With V trimmed by 1 base and J by 2 bases, 7 bases remained unmatched. Germline CDR1 SGHKS, CDR2 YYEKEE (reference sequence). CDR3 length equals 16 residues. The CDR3 nucleotides are TGTGCCAGCAGCTTGTCGCTAGCGGGAAAACCCTACGAGCAGTACTTC. Residues: CASSLSLAGKPYEQYF.

The chain uses TRBV27 and TRBJ2-7; TRBD2 matches 9 bases. This CDR3 is 14 amino acids long. The V gene end was trimmed by 6 bases and the J gene end by 3 bases; junction bases not matched to a gene: 6. Germline V gene lookup returns CDR1 MNHEY and CDR2 SMNVEV (reference sequence). The CDR3 loop is CASRGAGGGYEQYF. The CDR3 region has the DNA TGTGCCAGCAGGGGGGCGGGAGGGGGCTACGAGCAGTACTTC.

The chain joins TRBV14 to TRBJ1-1; TRBD1 matches 11 bases. V lost 0 bases to trimming and J lost 2 bases; unmatched junction nucleotides: 11. CDR1 and CDR2 from the germline V gene are SGHDN and FVKESK. The CDR3 runs to 19 residues. The CDR3 region has the DNA TGTGCCAGCAGCCAAGATTGGGGACAGGGGGTCCTACCCAACACTGAAGCTTTCTTT. Protein sequence: CASSQDWGQGVLPNTEAFF. The variable domain in full, with the rest retrieved from reference TRBV14 and TRBJ1-1, is EAGVTQFPSHSVIEKGQTVTLRCDPISGHDNLYWYRRVMGKEIKFLLHFVKESKQDESGMPNNRFLAERTGGTYSTLKVQPAELEDSGVYFCASSQDWGQGVLPNTEAFFGQGTRLTVV.

The rearrangement uses TRBV19 and TRBJ1-5; 8 bases are a match to TRBD1. Germline CDR1 is LNHDA and CDR2 is SQIVND (reference sequence). The V segment lost 5 bases and the J segment 9 bases; nucleotides outside the gene matches: 9. The length of the CDR3 is 14 residues. This CDR3 reads CASSSPGGGRPQHF. The CDR3 DNA reads TGTGCCAGTAGTTCCCCAGGGGGCGGTCGGCCCCAGCATTTT.

In this sample, this clone turned up a few times. The chain recombines TRBV19 with TRBJ1-5, with D hard to call. The CDR3 runs 12 residues. Trimming cost V 3 bases and J 6 bases, with 6 bases left between them. Germline loops: CDR1 LNHDA, CDR2 SQIVND (reference sequence). The CDR3 loop reads CASSIGSQPQHF. CDR3 nucleotide sequence: TGTGCCAGTAGTATTGGGAGTCAGCCCCAGCATTTT.

The J gene is TRBJ1-5, the V gene TRBV18, with no clear D. The CDR3 extends over 15 amino acids. Germline V gene lookup returns CDR1 KGHSH and CDR2 LQKENI. V lost 2 bases, J lost 0 bases, and 8 bases lay in between. CDR3 region: CASSPSGASNQPQHF. CDR3 bases: TGTGCCAGCTCACCATCAGGTGCTAGCAATCAGCCCCAGCATTTT.

V is TRBV19 and J is TRBJ2-7; 9 nucleotides align to TRBD2. V lost 6 bases, J lost 7 bases, and 10 bases stayed unmatched. Germline-derived CDR1 and CDR2 are LNHDA and SQIVND (reference sequence). There are 14 residues in the CDR3. CDR3 nucleotides: TGTGCCAGTAGAGGCCCTAGCGGGACGGGGGAGCAGTACTTC. This sequence encodes CASRGPSGTGEQYF. The full variable domain, in which reference TRBV19 and TRBJ2-7 provide the parts outside the CDR3, is DGGITQSPKYLFRKEGQNVTLSCEQNLNHDAMYWYRQDPGQGLRLIYYSQIVNDFQKGDIAEGYSVSREKKESFPLTVTSAQKNPTAFYLCASRGPSGTGEQYFGPGTRLTVT.

This sequence joins TRBV5-5 and TRBJ2-7; 11 bases align to TRBD2. This CDR3 has 14 residues. The junction had 2 bases not matched to a gene; V was cut back by 0 bases and J by 6 bases. Looked up from germline, CDR1 is SGHKS and CDR2 is YYEKEE (reference sequence). The CDR3 protein is CASSLGLAGGEQYF. DNA of the CDR3: TGTGCCAGCAGCTTGGGGCTAGCGGGAGGCGAGCAGTACTTC. Drawing the rest from reference TRBV5-5 and TRBJ2-7, the complete variable domain is DAGVTQSPTHLIKTRGQQVTLRCSPISGHKSVSWYQQVLGQGPQFIFQYYEKEERGRGNFPDRFSARQFPNYSSELNVNALLLGDSALYLCASSLGLAGGEQYFGPGTRLTVT.

The chain uses TRBV18 and TRBJ1-3, with D possibly matching TRBD1 (5 bases). The CDR3 is 12 residues long. V dropped 8 bases and J dropped 0 bases, with 5 bases sitting between them. Germline CDR1 is KGHSH and CDR2 is LQKENI. Here the CDR3 reads CASGASGNTIYF. The CDR3 DNA is TGTGCCAGCGGGGCCTCTGGAAACACCATATATTTT.

The chain joins TRBV11-2 to TRBJ2-5; D perhaps matches TRBD2 (5 bases). Trimming left V 5 bases short and J 5 bases short, with 18 bases between. This CDR3 is built from 15 residues. Germline loops: CDR1 SGHAT, CDR2 FQNNGV. In nucleotides, the CDR3 is TGTGCCAGCAGCGTTGCGAGGGCCGCGGGTGAGACCCAGTACTTC. This sequence encodes CASSVARAAGETQYF.

This sequence joins TRBV3-1 (or the pseudogene TRBV3-2) and TRBJ2-1; maybe TRBD2 (6 bases). The germline V gene has CDR1 LGHDT and CDR2 YNNKEL (reference sequence). This CDR3 is built from 17 residues. V gave up 3 bases and J gave up 5 bases, with 20 bases separating them. CDR3 DNA: TGTGCCAGCAGCCAGCAATTACCCGGGACTGGGGACAATGAGCAGTTCTTC. As protein: CASSQQLPGTGDNEQFF.

This rearrangement joins TRBV11-3 to TRBJ1-4; D gene uncertain. CDR3 length equals 16 residues. The V gene's germline CDR1 is SGHNT and CDR2 YENEEA. Trimming took 1 base from V and 0 from J, leaving 9 bases between them. Here the CDR3 reads CASSLVFGTTNEKLFF. DNA for the CDR3: TGTGCCAGCAGCTTAGTTTTCGGGACAACTAATGAAAAACTGTTTTTT. The whole variable domain, remainder taken from reference TRBV11-3 and TRBJ1-4, is EAGVVQSPRYKIIEKKQPVAFWCNPISGHNTLYWYLQNLGQGPELLIRYENEEAVDDSQLPKDRFSAERLKGVDSTLKIQPAELGDSAVYLCASSLVFGTTNEKLFFGSGTQLSVL.

The chain recombines TRBV6-6 with TRBJ2-7, with 7 bases aligning to TRBD2. CDR3 size: 20 residues. The V gene's germline CDR1 is MNHNY and CDR2 SVGAGI (reference sequence). V was clipped by 6 bases and J by 3 bases; unmatched bases: 26. The CDR3 DNA sequence: TGTGCCAGCAGCGCACCCAATCCCACATTGGGGGGGTGGGGGAACTACGAGCAGTACGTC. As protein: CASSAPNPTLGGWGNYEQYV.

V is TRBV3-1 (or the pseudogene TRBV3-2) and J is TRBJ1-1; D not certain. V lost 7 bases and J lost 6, with 15 bases in between. This CDR3 spans 13 amino acids. Germline V lookup: CDR1 LGHDT, CDR2 YNNKEL (reference sequence). Written as DNA, the CDR3 is TGTGCCAGCACGCCACGGATGGGCGCTGAAGCTTTCTTT. This encodes CASTPRMGAEAFF.

This rearrangement joins TRBV11-3 to TRBJ2-7; possible D gene TRBD2, 5 bases. The V and J ends lost 1 base and 3 bases respectively, with 16 bases between them. Germline V gene data show CDR1 as SGHNT and CDR2 as YENEEA. This CDR3 is 16 amino acids long. The CDR3 bases are TGTGCCAGCAGCTTAGGAGGGCGCGGCCGGAACTACGAGCAGTACTTC. It yields the protein CASSLGGRGRNYEQYF.

The rearrangement joins TRBV11-3 to TRBJ2-1; 8 nucleotides line up with TRBD2. Germline-derived CDR1 and CDR2 are SGHNT and YENEEA. V dropped 5 bases and J dropped 2; count of bases not matched to a gene: 5. The CDR3 contains 15 residues. CDR3 nucleotide sequence: TGTGCCAGCAGCCCCGGGGGGGACGCCTACAATGAGCAGTTCTTC. Translated: CASSPGGDAYNEQFF.

The rearrangement uses TRBV20-1 and TRBJ2-1, with D possibly TRBD2 on 5 matching bases. Trimming stripped 3 bases from V and 9 bases from J, with 18 bases between. From germline, CDR1 is DFQATT and CDR2 SNEGSKA (reference sequence). The CDR3 loop spans 14 amino acids. For the CDR3, the DNA is TGCAGTGCTAGTAAGGACCCGGGGTTCCCTGAGCAGTTCTTC. This gives the protein CSASKDPGFPEQFF.

J is TRBJ2-3 and V is TRBV6-5, with 7 nucleotides matching TRBD2. V was clipped by 7 bases and J by 8 bases; unmatched bases: 9. CDR3 length: 13 residues. Looked up from germline, CDR1 is MNHEY and CDR2 is SVGAGI. As DNA, the CDR3 is TGTGCCAGCACCTCTAGCGGTCCCGGTACGCAGTATTTT. It encodes CASTSSGPGTQYF.

The genes are TRBV6-2 or TRBV6-3 and TRBJ2-7; D might be TRBD2 (6 bases). Germline V gene lookup returns CDR1 MNHEY and CDR2 SVGEGT. CDR3 length equals 14 residues. V dropped 6 bases and J dropped 7 bases, with 19 bases sitting between them. In nucleotides, the CDR3 is TGTGCCAGCAGCTCGCAACGGGACTGGGGGGAGCAGTACGTC. Its protein product is CASSSQRDWGEQYV.

The J gene is TRBJ2-6, the V gene TRBV5-5; D not resolved. The V and J ends lost 0 bases and 0 bases respectively, with 7 bases between them. The CDR3 runs 16 residues. The V gene's germline CDR1 is SGHKS and CDR2 YYEKEE (reference sequence). The CDR3 DNA follows: TGTGCCAGCAGCTTGGTGCCGGTCTCTGGGGCCAACGTCCTGACTTTC. It codes for CASSLVPVSGANVLTF.

This chain joins TRBV7-2 and TRBJ2-7, with D unresolved. Trimming shortened V by 5 bases and J by 1 base, and 6 bases separated the two germline ends. The germline V gene encodes CDR1 SGHTA and CDR2 FQGNSA. The CDR3 consists of 12 residues. CDR3 sequence reads: CASSPPSYEQYF. The CDR3, as DNA: TGTGCCAGCAGCCCCCCATCCTACGAGCAGTACTTC.

The CDR3 DNA reads as TGTGCCAGCAGCCGGCGGGGCGGTGGAAACACCATATATTTT. It translates to CASSRRGGGNTIYF. J is TRBJ1-3 and V is TRBV3-1 (or the pseudogene TRBV3-2); perhaps TRBD1 as D (5 bases). CDR1 and CDR2 from the germline V gene are LGHDT and YNNKEL (reference sequence). V dropped 4 bases and J dropped 3 bases, with 10 bases sitting between them. The length of the CDR3 is 14 residues.

This clone has only one observation. This chain connects TRBV6-5 to TRBJ2-1; 16 bases match TRBD2. CDR3 size: 15 residues. J was trimmed by 9 bases and V by 6 bases; bases with no gene match: 5. Looked up from germline, CDR1 is MNHEY and CDR2 is SVGAGI. CDR3 loop: CASSPGTSGRGEQFF. The CDR3 DNA is TGTGCCAGCAGCCCGGGGACTAGCGGGAGGGGTGAGCAGTTCTTC.

The genes are TRBV28 and TRBJ2-3; D remains unclear. Germline V CDR1 and CDR2: MDHEN, SYDVKM. This CDR3 has 15 amino acids. Trimming removed 5 bases from V and 4 bases from J, with 16 bases in between. CDR3 DNA: TGTGCCAGCAGTCCCCGACTCACCCGGGCAGATACGCAGTATTTT. Residues: CASSPRLTRADTQYF.

Only a few counts were recorded for this clone. The rearrangement links TRBV30 to TRBJ1-5; D possibly corresponds to TRBD1 (6 bases). CDR1 and CDR2 (germline): GTSNPN, SVGIG (reference sequence). This CDR3 is 14 amino acids long. With 0 bases removed from V and 4 bases from J, the gap between germline ends came to 10 bases. The DNA of the CDR3 is TGTGCCTGGAGTGTAGCAGGGGCGAATCAGCCCCAGCATTTT. This sequence encodes CAWSVAGANQPQHF. Combining the CDR3 with reference TRBV30 and TRBJ1-5 gives the whole variable domain SQTIHQWPATLVQPVGSPLSLECTVEGTSNPNLYWYRQAAGRGLQLLFYSVGIGQISSEVPQNLSASRPQDRQFILSSKKLLLSDSGFYLCAWSVAGANQPQHFGDGTRLSIL.